These 25 T cell receptor beta chains came from one sample sequenced in a study of CD8 T cells in Susac syndrome. RNA, at about 0.45 to 1 ug, was reverse transcribed with random hexamers. TCRdb reprocessed the immunoSEQ multiplex PCR reads with MiXCR, giving one entry per CDR3 protein. Of 100,000 to 150,000 distinct CDR3 sequences in the sample, approximately 79% were seen once. What was sequenced was CD8+ T cells from PBMCs. The receptors were sampled from a human donor with multiple sclerosis.

Here the CDR3 DNA reads TGTGCCAGCAGCTTAGAAGGGGGCGGAGCCACCGGGGAGCTGTTTTTT. Its protein product is CASSLEGGGATGELFF. The V and J genes are TRBV13 and TRBJ2-2, with 7 bases lining up with TRBD1. CDR1 and CDR2 (germline): PRHDT, FYEKMQ (reference sequence). This CDR3 has 16 residues. V lost 1 base and J lost 4; bases outside the gene matches: 6.

In this sample, this clonotype turned up once. The chain links TRBV14 to TRBJ1-4, with D unclear. The germline V gene has CDR1 SGHDN and CDR2 FVKESK. CDR3 length: 15 amino acids. The germline V and J ends were trimmed by 1 base and 8 bases, with 14 bases remaining between them. CDR3 DNA: TGTGCCAGCAGCCAAGCGGCCCGACCGGGGGAAAAACTGTTTTTT. This codes for CASSQAARPGEKLFF.

This chain uses TRBV12-3 or TRBV12-4 with TRBJ2-7; D remains unclear. Trimming left V 3 bases short and J 3 bases short, with 6 bases between. The CDR3 length is 12 residues. CDR3 region: CASSLTLYEQYF. DNA for the CDR3: TGTGCCAGCAGTTTGACCCTCTACGAGCAGTACTTC.

This clonotype was counted once. V gene TRBV5-6 combines with J gene TRBJ1-1; D is ambiguous. Germline loops: CDR1 SGHDT, CDR2 YYEEEE. The CDR3 covers 12 residues. Trimming cost V 4 bases and J 3 bases, with 7 bases left between them. CDR3 DNA sequence: TGTGCCAGCAGCGCAAGTGACACTGAAGCTTTCTTT. It codes for CASSASDTEAFF.

This clonotype was counted only a few times. The chain carries TRBV6-1 and TRBJ2-1; 7 bases line up with TRBD2. V lost 7 bases to trimming and J lost 6 bases; unmatched junction nucleotides: 9. The CDR3 is made up of 14 amino acids. Germline V gene data show CDR1 as MNHNS and CDR2 as SASEGT. CDR3 sequence reads: CASTPTSRSNEQFF. Here the CDR3 DNA reads TGTGCCAGCACCCCGACTAGCAGATCCAATGAGCAGTTCTTC.

V is TRBV19 and J is TRBJ1-5, with TRBD1 matching over 7 bases. Germline CDR1 reads LNHDA; CDR2 reads SQIVND (reference sequence). V shed 7 bases, J shed 4 bases, and the junction held 7 bases outside the gene matches. The CDR3 has 14 residues. The CDR3 bases are TGTGCCAGTACCGCAGGGACAGAGAATCAGCCCCAGCATTTT. This sequence encodes CASTAGTENQPQHF.

The chain is built from TRBV7-9 and TRBJ2-4; 13 nucleotides align to TRBD2. The junction had 10 bases not matched to a gene; V was cut back by 5 bases and J by 9 bases. The CDR3 is made up of 16 amino acids. Germline CDR1 is SEHNR and CDR2 is FQNEAQ (reference sequence). The DNA for the CDR3 is TGTGCCAGCAGCCCCGGGACTAGCGGGATGGTGGGCATTCAGTACTTC. Residues: CASSPGTSGMVGIQYF. The entire variable domain, with the rest obtained from reference TRBV7-9 and TRBJ2-4, is as follows: DTGVSQNPRHKITKRGQNVTFRCDPISEHNRLYWYRQTLGQGPEFLTYFQNEAQLEKSRLLSDRFSAERPKGSFSTLEIQRTEQGDSAMYLCASSPGTSGMVGIQYFGAGTRLSVL.

This chain joins TRBV6-4 and TRBJ2-1; 7 nucleotides match TRBD2. The CDR3 sequence is 15 residues long. The trim removed 5 bases at V and 0 bases at J, leaving 4 bases unmatched. CDR1 and CDR2 (germline): MRHNA, SNTAGT. The DNA of the CDR3 is TGTGCCAGCAGTACGCTAGCGGCCTCCTACAATGAGCAGTTCTTC. Its protein is CASSTLAASYNEQFF.

This rearrangement joins TRBV11-2 to TRBJ1-6, with 9 nucleotides matching TRBD1. Germline V gives CDR1 SGHAT, CDR2 FQNNGV. The CDR3 is made up of 14 amino acids. The V segment lost 1 base and the J segment 11 bases; nucleotides outside the gene matches: 3. In nucleotides, the CDR3 is TGTGCCAGCAGCTTAGGACAGGGGGGGGCACCCCTCCACTTT. Amino acids: CASSLGQGGAPLHF.

This chain links TRBV2 with TRBJ1-1; 7 nucleotides line up with TRBD1. The CDR3 is made up of 15 amino acids. The V segment lost 3 bases and the J segment 1 base; nucleotides outside the gene matches: 5. Per germline, CDR1 SNHLY and CDR2 FYNNEI. The CDR3 is CASSDGTVGNTEAFF. The CDR3, as DNA: TGTGCCAGCAGTGATGGGACAGTAGGGAACACTGAAGCTTTCTTT.

V gene TRBV4-1 combines with J gene TRBJ1-1; TRBD1 might be the D (6 bases). Germline values: CDR1 MGHRA, CDR2 YSYEKL. V was trimmed by 1 base and J by 4 bases, leaving 13 bases between them. The CDR3 is made up of 15 amino acids. CDR3 DNA sequence: TGCGCCAGCAGCCAAGCAGGGGATGCAGGCACTGAAGCTTTCTTT. This gives the protein CASSQAGDAGTEAFF.

The chain carries TRBV15 and TRBJ1-2; no firm D call. The CDR3 runs 13 residues. The germline gives CDR1 LNHNV, CDR2 YYDKDF (reference sequence). Trimming removed 4 bases from V and 4 bases from J, with 10 bases in between. CDR3 residues: CATSIPGSYGYTF. In DNA form, the CDR3 reads TGTGCCACCAGCATCCCAGGAAGCTATGGCTACACCTTC.

In nucleotides, the CDR3 is TGCGCCAGCAGCCAGGGGGGTGTCAGGAAGGGCACAGATACGCAGTATTTT. This translates into CASSQGGVRKGTDTQYF. The V gene is TRBV4-1, the J gene TRBJ2-3, with D possibly matching TRBD2 (6 bases). Germline V lookup: CDR1 MGHRA, CDR2 YSYEKL. V lost 3 bases, J lost 1 base, and 17 bases lay in between. The CDR3 length is 17 residues.

This clonotype came up a few times. The V call is TRBV6-1, the J call TRBJ2-3; a weak D match, TRBD2 (5 bases). There are 14 residues in the CDR3. V lost 3 bases to trimming and J lost 5 bases, with 12 bases between them. The germline V gene has CDR1 MNHNS and CDR2 SASEGT. CDR3 in amino acids: CASSDPNGGDTQYF. In DNA, the CDR3 is TGTGCCAGCAGTGACCCAAATGGAGGAGATACGCAGTATTTT.

The CDR3 sequence is CSVELAQSTDTQYF. The CDR3 nucleotides are TGCAGCGTTGAACTCGCACAAAGCACAGATACGCAGTATTTT. The chain has TRBV29-1 and TRBJ2-3; D remains unclear. The germline gives CDR1 SQVTM, CDR2 ANQGSEA. The V end was cut by 2 bases, the J end by 0 bases, with 9 bases between. The CDR3 extends over 14 amino acids.

The rearrangement links TRBV2 to TRBJ2-1, with 11 positions matching TRBD2. The CDR3 sequence is 15 residues long. Germline lookup yields CDR1 SNHLY and CDR2 FYNNEI. Trimming removed 1 base from V and 12 bases from J; junction bases left unmatched: 8. For the CDR3, the DNA is TGTGCCAGCAGTGAAGTAGGGTCTAGCGGGAGGTGGCAGTTCTTC. Translation gives CASSEVGSSGRWQFF.

This chain connects TRBV28 to TRBJ2-5; maybe TRBD2 (6 bases). The CDR3 length is 15 residues. The V gene lost 5 bases and the J gene lost 3 bases, with 16 bases spanning the gap. Germline CDR1 and CDR2: MDHEN and SYDVKM. The CDR3 sequence is CASSPQTASEETQYF. The CDR3 coding sequence is TGTGCCAGCAGTCCGCAAACTGCTAGCGAAGAGACCCAGTACTTC.

The V call is TRBV19, the J call TRBJ1-1; D not certain. Trimming stripped 4 bases from V and 0 bases from J, with 12 bases between. Germline CDR1 and CDR2: LNHDA and SQIVND (reference sequence). The CDR3 covers 15 residues. CDR3 nucleotides: TGTGCCAGTAGTAATCCGGGCAAGATGAACACTGAAGCTTTCTTT. Its protein product is CASSNPGKMNTEAFF.

This chain uses TRBV7-2 with TRBJ1-2; 7 nucleotides agree with TRBD1. From germline, CDR1 is SGHTA and CDR2 FQGNSA. The CDR3 totals 15 residues. Trimming took 7 bases from V and 0 from J; bases not matched to a gene: 8. As DNA, the CDR3 is TGTGCCAGCAACCCCCAGGGACAGTCTAACTATGGCTACACCTTC. Its translation is CASNPQGQSNYGYTF.

The chain recombines TRBV20-1 with TRBJ2-7; no firm D call. The V gene's germline CDR1 is DFQATT and CDR2 SNEGSKA (reference sequence). Trimming took 0 bases from V and 4 from J, leaving 13 bases between them. CDR3 size: 14 residues. This CDR3 reads CSARDPKPTYEQYV. In DNA, the CDR3 is TGCAGTGCTAGAGATCCAAAACCGACTTACGAGCAGTACGTC.

The chain is built from TRBV27 and TRBJ2-1, with D possibly matching TRBD1 (5 bases). This CDR3 comprises 18 residues. In germline, CDR1 is MNHEY, CDR2 SMNVEV (reference sequence). V lost 3 bases to trimming and J lost 6 bases, with 24 bases between them. The CDR3: CASSFNPSSGVGANEQFF. DNA of the CDR3: TGTGCCAGCAGTTTTAACCCCAGCAGTGGGGTTGGGGCCAATGAGCAGTTCTTC.

The rearrangement joins TRBV19 to TRBJ1-6; 9 nucleotides align to TRBD1. J gave up 7 bases and V 1 base, and 8 bases lay outside the gene matches. This CDR3 is 17 amino acids long. Germline V lookup: CDR1 LNHDA, CDR2 SQIVND (reference sequence). CDR3 region: CASSIVSVGQGNSPLHF. In DNA, the CDR3 is TGTGCCAGTAGTATAGTTTCCGTCGGACAGGGGAATTCACCCCTCCACTTT.

Notes on this clonotype: The junction departs from the called germline gene at one end, perhaps through a read error. V is TRBV24-1 and J is TRBJ2-1; tentatively, D is TRBD1 (5 bases). The CDR3 runs 12 residues. The V gene's germline CDR1 is KGHDR and CDR2 SFDVKD. The CDR3 DNA reads as TGTGCCACTAGTGATTTAGGGGATGAGCAGTTCTTC. Translating it yields CATSDLGDEQFF.

The J gene is TRBJ1-1, the V gene TRBV24-1, with D tentatively TRBD1 (5 bases). This CDR3 is built from 13 residues. Trimming took 9 bases from V and 0 from J, leaving 10 bases between them. CDR1 and CDR2 (germline): KGHDR, SFDVKD. CDR3 loop: CATSRGMNTEAFF. The CDR3, as DNA: TGTGCCACCTCTCGGGGGATGAACACTGAAGCTTTCTTT.

In its sample, this clonotype was seen once. The CDR3 reads CAITSRGSGSPTGELFF. For the CDR3, the DNA is TGTGCCATCACTTCGCGAGGTAGCGGGAGTCCCACCGGGGAGCTGTTTTTT. The chain carries TRBV10-3 and TRBJ2-2, with TRBD2 identical over 9 bases. This CDR3 is 17 amino acids long. CDR1 ENHRY and CDR2 SYGVKD come from the germline V gene. Trimming cost V 7 bases and J 4 bases; bases outside gene matches: 13.